These T cell receptor beta chains were read from a single sample in a study of cytomegalovirus exposure and HLA in healthy donors. Here immunoSEQ multiplex PCR was the method, and the copy in TCRdb shows in-frame clones only, minus some. The sample lists some 160,000 clones, about 72% occurring once. The sample taken for sequencing was PBMCs. The receptors derive from a male donor in good health and CMV-seronegative. Both conserved end residues are part of each CDR3. The order of the fields is V gene, clone size, J gene, D gene, CDR3 length, CDR3 protein, CDR3 DNA. A D gene is named only where the DNA matches it firmly. Expanded clones get a size class; other rows say once, few or many, or leave the size out.

V: TRBV7-9; size: .; J: TRBJ2-1; D: TRBD2; length: 18; CDR3: CASPSGVAGEFSYNEQFF; DNA: TGTGCCAGCCCGAGCGGTGTAGCGGGGGAGTTCTCATACAATGAGCAGTTCTTC
V: TRBV9; size: .; J: TRBJ2-2; D: TRBD2; length: 16; CDR3: CASSVEGTSRTGELFF; DNA: TGTGCCAGCAGCGTAGAAGGGACTAGCCGAACCGGGGAGCTGTTTTTT
V: TRBV7-2; size: .; J: TRBJ1-4; D: .; length: 14; CDR3: CASSAGGGAPKLFF; DNA: TGTGCCAGCAGCGCAGGTGGAGGAGCACCAAAACTGTTTTTT
V: TRBV27; size: .; J: TRBJ1-5; D: TRBD1; length: 15; CDR3: CASRPGTGGQQPQHF; DNA: TGTGCCAGCAGACCCGGGACAGGGGGCCAACAGCCCCAGCATTTT
V: TRBV7-2; size: few; J: TRBJ1-1; D: TRBD1; length: 13; CDR3: CASSPRGHTEAFF; DNA: TGTGCCAGCAGCCCAAGGGGGCATACTGAAGCTTTCTTT
V: TRBV6-5; size: .; J: TRBJ1-2; D: .; length: 13; CDR3: CASSYGRAEGYTF; DNA: TGTGCCAGCAGTTATGGCAGGGCAGAGGGCTACACCTTC
V: TRBV29-1; size: .; J: TRBJ2-7; D: TRBD1; length: 12; CDR3: CSVEQGAYEQYF; DNA: TGCAGCGTTGAACAGGGGGCCTACGAGCAGTACTTC
V: TRBV27; size: .; J: TRBJ1-1; D: .; length: 14; CDR3: CASSYTPLAAEAFF; DNA: TGTGCCAGCAGTTATACTCCACTTGCTGCTGAAGCTTTCTTT
V: TRBV6-6; size: .; J: TRBJ2-3; D: .; length: 14; CDR3: CASRPQGNTDTQYF; DNA: TGTGCCAGCAGGCCACAGGGAAACACAGATACGCAGTATTTT
V: TRBV4-2; size: .; J: TRBJ2-3; D: .; length: 12; CDR3: CASSLGGDTQYF; DNA: TGTGCCAGCAGCCTCGGGGGTGATACGCAGTATTTT
V: TRBV7-2; size: .; J: TRBJ2-3; D: .; length: 16; CDR3: CASSLVGGGITDTQYF; DNA: TGTGCCAGCAGCTTAGTAGGGGGGGGAATCACAGATACGCAGTATTTT
V: TRBV7-2; size: few; J: TRBJ2-6; D: .; length: 17; CDR3: CASSRQVQGSGANVLTF; DNA: TGTGCCAGCAGCCGACAAGTGCAGGGCTCTGGGGCCAACGTCCTGACTTTC
V: TRBV19; size: .; J: TRBJ2-7; D: .; length: 12; CDR3: CASSSDSYEQYF; DNA: TGTGCCAGTAGTTCAGACAGCTACGAGCAGTACTTC
V: TRBV5-5; size: .; J: TRBJ2-1; D: TRBD2; length: 15; CDR3: CASSRYSGTHNEQFF; DNA: TGTGCCAGCAGCCGGTATAGCGGGACCCACAATGAGCAGTTCTTC
V: TRBV7-2; size: .; J: TRBJ2-3; D: TRBD2; length: 13; CDR3: CASSSGTRSSQYF; DNA: TGTGCCAGCAGCTCCGGGACTAGATCTTCGCAGTATTTT
V: TRBV7-2; size: .; J: TRBJ1-1; D: .; length: 13; CDR3: CASSRRENTEAFF; DNA: TGTGCCAGCAGCCGCCGGGAGAACACTGAAGCTTTCTTT
V: TRBV19; size: once; J: TRBJ1-2; D: TRBD1; length: 15; CDR3: CASSPPLGQGYGYTF; DNA: TGTGCCAGTAGTCCCCCCCTGGGACAGGGATATGGCTACACCTTC
V: TRBV5-4; size: .; J: TRBJ2-1; D: TRBD2; length: 16; CDR3: CASSLGGDYPNNEQFF; DNA: TGTGCCAGCAGCCTAGGAGGGGACTATCCAAACAATGAGCAGTTCTTC
V: TRBV15; size: .; J: TRBJ1-5; D: TRBD1; length: 15; CDR3: CATSRPGTGDQPQHF; DNA: TGTGCCACCAGCAGACCCGGGACAGGGGACCAGCCCCAGCATTTT
V: TRBV18; size: .; J: TRBJ2-7; D: .; length: 15; CDR3: CASSPRRGGTYEQYF; DNA: TGTGCCAGCTCACCGAGGAGGGGGGGCACCTACGAGCAGTACTTC
V: TRBV5-1; size: .; J: TRBJ1-4; D: .; length: 16; CDR3: CASSLEGRGGDEKLFF; DNA: TGCGCCAGCAGCTTGGAGGGTCGTGGGGGGGATGAAAAACTGTTTTTT
V: TRBV5-6; size: .; J: TRBJ2-1; D: TRBD1; length: 14; CDR3: CASSTGTGHNEQFF; DNA: TGTGCCAGCAGCACCGGGACAGGGCACAATGAGCAGTTCTTC
V: TRBV7-2; size: .; J: TRBJ2-5; D: TRBD1; length: 15; CDR3: CASSLQGQGRETQYF; DNA: TGTGCCAGCAGCTTACAGGGACAGGGGAGGGAGACCCAGTACTTC
V: TRBV27; size: .; J: TRBJ2-7; D: TRBD2; length: 18; CDR3: CASSHRGPLAGASYEQYF; DNA: TGTGCCAGCAGCCACCGGGGCCCTCTAGCGGGGGCCTCCTACGAGCAGTACTTC
V: TRBV7-6; size: .; J: TRBJ2-3; D: TRBD1; length: 18; CDR3: CASSGMIRQGASTDTQYF; DNA: TGTGCCAGCAGCGGAATGATTAGACAGGGGGCAAGCACAGATACGCAGTATTTT
V: TRBV18; size: .; J: TRBJ1-1; D: TRBD1; length: 15; CDR3: CASSQTRTGNTEAFF; DNA: TGTGCCAGCTCTCAGACTCGGACAGGGAACACTGAAGCTTTCTTT
V: TRBV6-1; size: .; J: TRBJ2-3; D: .; length: 11; CDR3: CASSEPDTQYF; DNA: TGTGCCAGCAGCGAGCCGGATACGCAGTATTTT
V: TRBV7-9; size: few; J: TRBJ1-6; D: TRBD1; length: 16; CDR3: CASSPGSGTGSSPLHF; DNA: TGTGCCAGCAGCCCGGGTAGCGGGACAGGGAGTTCACCCCTCCACTTT
V: TRBV28; size: few; J: TRBJ2-5; D: TRBD2; length: 15; CDR3: CASSSAGGGQETQYF; DNA: TGTGCCAGCAGTTCGGCGGGAGGTGGACAAGAGACCCAGTACTTC